This T cell receptor beta chain came from a study of molecular identifiers for immune sequencing clone quantification. This clonotype was seen at least ten times. This CDR3 is 11 amino acids long. Trimming stripped 0 bases from V and 14 bases from J, with 8 bases between. Germline CDR1 SEHNR, CDR2 FQNEAQ (reference sequence). Each CDR3 protein is one row after TCRdb ran MiXCR on the PCR reads. The sample includes about 300,000 distinct CDR3 sequences, about 21% of them seen just once. V and J are TRBV7-9 and TRBJ2-4, with D hard to call. The specimen was naive CD8+ T cells from blood, with Jurkat cell RNA spiked in. Subset meaning: FACS-sorted CD8+CD4-CCR7+CD45RA+ naive T cells. The sequence came from a human donor in good health. Some libraries in this study had Jurkat cell RNA spiked in. Here the CDR3 DNA reads TGTGCCAGCAGCTTAGCAGAGCTAAAGTACTTC. Translating gives CASSLAELKYF.